This TCR beta chain was identified during a study of blood T cell repertoires in COVID-19. Across the study: PBMCs, B-cell-depleted T cells, or T cells were the source of the cDNA or gDNA that made up the material.

Original handling: Scientists estimated how many nucleated cells there were by amplifying reference gene primers. Here immunoSEQ multiplex PCR was the method, and the copy in TCRdb shows in-frame clones only, minus some. Clone size and V and J calls were adopted from that table, with D and trimming inferred from the DNA. The sample lists 25,000 to 30,000 clones, roughly 91% occurring once. This clone appeared once. The CDR3 sequence is 13 residues long. Germline V gives CDR1 SNHLY, CDR2 FYNNEI. V was shortened by 7 bases and J by 7 bases, with 16 bases between the two germline ends. V gene TRBV2 combines with J gene TRBJ1-2; perhaps TRBD1 as D (5 bases). This clonotype originated in a man in his sixties or seventies with active COVID-19. Sequencing was carried out using peripheral blood. The CDR3, as DNA: TGTGCCAGCACTAATCCAGGGTTCGGTGGCTACACCTTC. Translation gives CASTNPGFGGYTF.